Shown below are 20 T cell receptor beta chains from a single sample sequenced in a study of blood T cell repertoires in COVID-19. Assay used: immunoSEQ multiplex PCR; TCRdb lists only in-frame clones, some missing. This table has over 200,000 clones, over 75% appearing once. Sequencing was carried out using PBMCs or T cells enriched from blood (not recorded which). All receptors come from a woman in her thirties who had been exposed to COVID-19.

The chain carries TRBV4-1 and TRBJ1-5, with unresolved D. There are 17 residues in the CDR3. Trimming stripped 0 bases from V and 2 bases from J, with 14 bases between. Germline lookup yields CDR1 MGHRA and CDR2 YSYEKL. CDR3 DNA sequence: TGCGCCAGCAGCCAAGATGGGAGGACGGTCGGCAATCAGCCCCAGCATTTT. The encoded protein is CASSQDGRTVGNQPQHF.

For this clone: One end of the junction is discordant with germline, which a read error may explain. The chain carries TRBV7-9 and TRBJ1-1; D is undetermined. The CDR3 contains 13 residues. CDR1 is SEHNR, CDR2 FQNEAQ, per germline (reference sequence). CDR3 sequence: CASSLREAPEAFF. Written as DNA, the CDR3 is TGTGCCAGCAGCTTACGAGAAGCCCCTGAGGCTTTCTTT.

The V gene is TRBV12-3 or TRBV12-4, the J gene TRBJ1-3; D ambiguous. V was clipped by 8 bases and J by 2 bases, with 4 bases between them. CDR3 length equals 11 residues. CDR3 region: CASGPGNTIYF. Here the CDR3 DNA reads TGTGCCAGCGGGCCTGGAAACACCATATATTTT.

This clone came up a few times. This chain connects TRBV29-1 to TRBJ2-5, with 8 bases that match TRBD1. The CDR3 totals 14 residues. V was clipped by 4 bases and J by 5 bases; unmatched bases: 9. CDR1 SQVTM and CDR2 ANQGSEA come from the germline V gene. The DNA for the CDR3 is TGCAGCGTTGGAGCAGGGGGCGAGGGGGAGACCCAGTACTTC. Translated, it gives CSVGAGGEGETQYF.

This clone was counted once. This chain uses TRBV5-4 with TRBJ2-3; D is possibly TRBD2 (6 bases). The germline CDR1 and CDR2 sequences are SGHNT and YYREEE (reference sequence). Trimming cost V 4 bases and J 3 bases, with 12 bases left between them. CDR3 length: 14 amino acids. CDR3 in DNA: TGTGCCAGCAGCCGGCGGGCGGGGACAGATACGCAGTATTTT. It translates to CASSRRAGTDTQYF. Based on the CDR3 plus reference TRBV5-4 and TRBJ2-3, the full variable domain is ETGVTQSPTHLIKTRGQQVTLRCSSQSGHNTVSWYQQALGQGPQFIFQYYREEENGRGNFPPRFSGLQFPNYSSELNVNALELDDSALYLCASSRRAGTDTQYFGPGTRLTVL.

The chain recombines TRBV9 with TRBJ1-1; D uncertain. V was pared by 2 bases and J by 0 bases, with 8 bases between. CDR3 length equals 14 residues. Germline loops: CDR1 SGDLS, CDR2 YYNGEE. The CDR3 loop reads CASSVKSVNTEAFF. Written as DNA, the CDR3 is TGTGCCAGCAGCGTGAAATCGGTGAACACTGAAGCTTTCTTT.

The chain combines TRBV19 with TRBJ1-5; D is unclear. The germline gives CDR1 LNHDA, CDR2 SQIVND (reference sequence). This CDR3 contains 15 residues. V was cut by 0 bases and J by 6 bases, with 12 bases left in between. The CDR3 nucleotides read TGTGCCAGTAGTATAGAAAGGAGCGGGGTTCAGCCCCAGCATTTT. Translated, it gives CASSIERSGVQPQHF. The full variable domain, with the rest looked up from reference TRBV19 and TRBJ1-5, is DGGITQSPKYLFRKEGQNVTLSCEQNLNHDAMYWYRQDPGQGLRLIYYSQIVNDFQKGDIAEGYSVSREKKESFPLTVTSAQKNPTAFYLCASSIERSGVQPQHFGDGTRLSIL.

The chain joins TRBV2 to TRBJ1-5, with 12 bases lining up with TRBD1. Germline-derived CDR1 and CDR2 are SNHLY and FYNNEI. V shed 3 bases and J 7 bases; nucleotides not matched to a gene: 1. The CDR3 extends over 14 amino acids. The CDR3 region has the DNA TGTGCCAGCAGTGAGGGACAGGGGGCCCAGCCCCAGCATTTT. This gives the protein CASSEGQGAQPQHF.

This clone was recorded once. J is TRBJ1-6 and V is TRBV4-1; a weak D match, TRBD1 (5 bases). CDR1 and CDR2 (germline): MGHRA, YSYEKL. This CDR3 spans 19 amino acids. The ends were cut back, 0 bases at V and 0 bases at J, with 15 bases in the middle. The DNA of the CDR3 is TGCGCCAGCAGCCAAGATTTCTCAGGGATGAGCTCCTATAATTCACCCCTCCACTTT. Translation: CASSQDFSGMSSYNSPLHF.

This chain links TRBV28 with TRBJ1-3; 9 positions agree with TRBD1. Trimming removed 8 bases from V and 4 bases from J; junction bases left unmatched: 15. The CDR3 is 17 amino acids. Germline CDR1 reads MDHEN; CDR2 reads SYDVKM. In DNA form, the CDR3 reads TGTGCCAGCGGCTCATCTTGGACAGGGGCATGGGGAAACACCATATATTTT. Residues: CASGSSWTGAWGNTIYF.

The gene calls are TRBV5-1 and TRBJ2-5; TRBD1 aligns across 8 bases. Germline CDR1 and CDR2: SGHRS and YFSETQ. V lost 3 bases to trimming and J lost 5 bases; unmatched junction nucleotides: 12. This CDR3 has 16 residues. In nucleotides, the CDR3 is TGCGCCAGCAGCTCGCAGACTCAGGGGGCCGGGGAGACCCAGTACTTC. As protein: CASSSQTQGAGETQYF.

The chain links TRBV6-5 to TRBJ1-2; 10 bases fit TRBD1. J lost 8 bases, V lost 4 bases, and 13 bases had no gene match. Per the germline V gene, CDR1 is MNHEY and CDR2 is SVGAGI. The CDR3 extends over 16 amino acids. The CDR3, as DNA: TGTGCCAGCAGTTCCACTACGGGACAGGGGACATTCGGCTACACCTTC. Its translation: CASSSTTGQGTFGYTF.

This sequence joins TRBV21-1 and TRBJ1-2; TRBD1 reflects the table's D call only, with no check against the DNA. TRBV21-1 is reported as a pseudogene. The CDR3 runs to 22 residues. CDR3 region: CASSRPSGTGRIDNGGNYGYTF. CDR3 DNA: TGTGCCAGCAGCCGTCCTTCGGGGACAGGGCGCATCGACAACGGTGGTAACTATGGCTACACCTTC.

This clone was detected only once. The chain carries TRBV6-5 and TRBJ1-2; 8 bases map to TRBD1. Germline assignment: CDR1 MNHEY and CDR2 SVGAGI. There are 15 residues in the CDR3. The V gene end was trimmed by 3 bases and the J gene end by 4 bases; junction bases not matched to a gene: 7. The chain's CDR3 is CASSYEQGGFYGYTF. Written as DNA, the CDR3 is TGTGCCAGCAGTTATGAACAGGGGGGCTTCTATGGCTACACCTTC.

The gene calls are TRBV3-1 (or the pseudogene TRBV3-2) and TRBJ1-5; weak D call: TRBD1 (5 bases). The germline gives CDR1 LGHDT, CDR2 YNNKEL (reference sequence). V dropped 6 bases and J dropped 2 bases, with 11 bases sitting between them. CDR3 length: 14 amino acids. CDR3 sequence (DNA): TGTGCCAGCAGTCAGGGATTAGGCAATCAGCCCCAGCATTTT. As protein: CASSQGLGNQPQHF.

The gene calls are TRBV6-5 and TRBJ2-1, with D possibly TRBD2 on 5 matching bases. The CDR3 has 15 amino acids. Germline V gene sequence: CDR1 MNHEY, CDR2 SVGAGI. With 7 bases removed from V and 5 bases from J, the gap between germline ends came to 18 bases. The CDR3 loop reads CASMESSAANNEQFF. CDR3 coding DNA: TGTGCCAGCATGGAGAGTAGCGCGGCGAACAATGAGCAGTTCTTC.

This chain connects TRBV5-6 to TRBJ2-2; no firm D call. V was pared by 3 bases and J by 0 bases, with 15 bases between. This CDR3 is 17 amino acids long. CDR1 and CDR2 (germline): SGHDT, YYEEEE. In DNA form, the CDR3 reads TGTGCCAGCAGCTCCTTACTAAGACGGACGAACACCGGGGAGCTGTTTTTT. Translating it yields CASSSLLRRTNTGELFF.

The V call is TRBV19, the J call TRBJ2-3, with 10 bases matching TRBD2. This CDR3 is 17 amino acids long. Germline CDR1 LNHDA, CDR2 SQIVND (reference sequence). V was pared by 4 bases and J by 5 bases, with 12 bases of the junction left unmatched. The CDR3 reads CASSKFRASGSGDTQYF. The CDR3, as DNA: TGTGCCAGTAGTAAATTTCGGGCTAGCGGGAGTGGAGATACGCAGTATTTT.

V is TRBV19 and J is TRBJ2-7; 11 nucleotides align to TRBD2. After removal of 10 bases from V and 3 bases from J, the junction contained 8 bases not matched to a gene. The CDR3 loop spans 14 amino acids. Germline V gene data show CDR1 as LNHDA and CDR2 as SQIVND (reference sequence). The chain's CDR3 is CATRPSGRIYEQYF. DNA for the CDR3: TGTGCCACCAGACCTAGCGGGAGGATCTACGAGCAGTACTTC.

This clone was seen only once. The chain couples TRBV25-1 to TRBJ1-2; D remains ambiguous. There are 11 residues in the CDR3. The germline V gene encodes CDR1 MGHDK and CDR2 SYGVNS. V was pared by 7 bases and J by 8 bases, with 11 bases between. The CDR3 is CASKSLRGYTF. Here the CDR3 DNA reads TGTGCCAGCAAAAGCCTACGGGGCTACACCTTC.